A single sample gave rise to the 5 T cell receptor beta chains below, sequenced in a study of blood T cell repertoires in COVID-19. Generated by immunoSEQ multiplex PCR, the TCRdb table keeps only in-frame clones and is missing some. The sample carries about 120,000 clones, around 87% recorded once. Sequencing used peripheral blood. All receptors come from a human donor in a cohort sampled during active COVID-19.

The chain is built from TRBV19 and TRBJ1-2; weak D call: TRBD1 (6 bases). The germline CDR1 and CDR2 sequences are LNHDA and SQIVND (reference sequence). Trimming shortened V by 7 bases and J by 10 bases, and 13 bases separated the two germline ends. The CDR3 contains 11 residues. This CDR3 is CASTMTGAYTF. The CDR3 coding sequence is TGTGCCAGTACCATGACAGGCGCCTACACCTTC.

The chain carries TRBV7-9 and TRBJ1-4, with D perhaps matching TRBD1 (5 bases). The V gene's germline CDR1 is SEHNR and CDR2 FQNEAQ (reference sequence). The ends were cut back, 1 base at V and 8 bases at J, with 17 bases in the middle. The CDR3 spans 16 residues. CDR3 residues: CASSLVFSGRGEKLFF. CDR3 DNA sequence: TGTGCCAGCAGCTTAGTCTTTTCAGGGCGAGGAGAAAAACTGTTTTTT.

This clone was counted only a few times. The chain has TRBV11-2 and TRBJ1-3; no clear D. The CDR3 runs to 16 residues. Germline CDR1 SGHAT, CDR2 FQNNGV. V was shortened by 2 bases and J by 0 bases, with 11 bases between the two germline ends. This CDR3 reads CASSLYPRSSGNTIYF. The CDR3 DNA sequence: TGTGCCAGCAGCTTATATCCGCGGAGCTCTGGAAACACCATATATTTT.

The gene calls are TRBV3-1 (or the pseudogene TRBV3-2) and TRBJ2-1; 8 positions match TRBD2. V lost 4 bases and J lost 9; bases outside the gene matches: 8. The CDR3 covers 14 residues. Germline CDR1 reads LGHDT; CDR2 reads YNNKEL (reference sequence). CDR3 in amino acids: CASSPAGGLSEQFF. In DNA form, the CDR3 reads TGTGCCAGCAGCCCCGCGGGGGGCCTTAGTGAGCAGTTCTTC.

This clone was recorded once. This chain connects TRBV7-8 to TRBJ2-7; TRBD1 matches 7 bases. The CDR3 totals 15 residues. Germline CDR1 and CDR2: SGHVS and FQNEAQ. Trimming removed 3 bases from V and 4 bases from J; junction bases left unmatched: 9. The CDR3 reads CASSLVGQEQYEQYF. In DNA, the CDR3 is TGTGCCAGCAGCTTGGTAGGACAGGAGCAATACGAGCAGTACTTC.